Below are 11 T cell receptor beta chains sequenced from a single sample in a study of regulatory T cells in long-lasting Graves disease. Libraries of TCR beta came from iRepertoire HTBI primers plus Arm-PCR of CDR3 regions. TCRdb re-called the multiplex PCR reads through MiXCR, storing one row per CDR3 protein. The sample contains roughly 450,000 distinct CDR3 sequences, about 20% of which appear only once. Time point reported: persistent/refractory GD, antithyroid drugs over 5 years with positive TRAb. Making the TCR library involved RNA that had been extracted from PBMCs. The material sequenced was peripheral blood mononuclear cells (PBMCs), taken when the disease was refractory, from a patient treated with antithyroid drugs. These receptor sequences come from a female donor with Graves disease.

At least ten counts were recorded for this clonotype. The genes are TRBV7-9 and TRBJ1-2; TRBD1 is a possible D gene (5 bases). The CDR3 runs 13 residues. Per the germline V gene, CDR1 is SEHNR and CDR2 is FQNEAQ (reference sequence). Trimming removed 5 bases from V and 8 bases from J, with 15 bases in between. For the CDR3, the DNA is TGTGCCAGCAGCGCCGCAGGGACGATCGGCTACACCTTC. Amino acids: CASSAAGTIGYTF. The whole variable domain, filled in from reference TRBV7-9 and TRBJ1-2, reads DTGVSQNPRHKITKRGQNVTFRCDPISEHNRLYWYRQTLGQGPEFLTYFQNEAQLEKSRLLSDRFSAERPKGSFSTLEIQRTEQGDSAMYLCASSAAGTIGYTFGSGTRLTVV.

This clonotype was counted at least ten times. The V call is TRBV12-3 or TRBV12-4, the J call TRBJ1-1, with D uncertain. The CDR3 is 14 amino acids. Trimming stripped 6 bases from V and 1 base from J, with 12 bases between. The CDR3 loop is CASSEHGRNTEAFF. DNA for the CDR3: TGTGCCAGCAGCGAGCATGGGAGGAACACTGAAGCTTTCTTT.

This clonotype was picked up many times. CDR3 protein: CASSDVTAGGGYTF. CDR3 sequence (DNA): TGTGCCAGCAGTGATGTAACGGCAGGGGGCGGCTACACCTTC. The genes are TRBV2 and TRBJ1-2; TRBD1 matches at 8 bases. Germline CDR1 SNHLY, CDR2 FYNNEI. The CDR3 is made up of 14 amino acids. V was pared by 3 bases and J by 8 bases, with 8 bases of the junction left unmatched.

This clonotype was seen only a few times. The chain combines TRBV7-9 with TRBJ2-2, with 8 bases lining up with TRBD2. CDR3 length: 23 amino acids. Looked up from germline, CDR1 is SEHNR and CDR2 is FQNEAQ (reference sequence). V trimming: 7 bases; J trimming: 2 bases; junction bases outside the gene matches: 30. CDR3 sequence: CASIHRSREPERERPINTGELFF. The CDR3 nucleotides read TGTGCCAGCATCCACCGATCGAGGGAACCCGAGCGGGAGAGACCCATCAACACCGGGGAGCTGTTTTTT.

This clonotype was counted many times. The chain is built from TRBV13 and TRBJ2-7, with TRBD2 matching 7 bases. From germline, CDR1 is PRHDT and CDR2 FYEKMQ (reference sequence). J lost 5 bases, V lost 4 bases, and 8 bases had no gene match. The CDR3 covers 14 residues. CDR3 DNA: TGTGCCAGCAGCTCATCCGGGAGGCAGGACGAGCAGTACTTC. Protein sequence: CASSSSGRQDEQYF.

At least ten counts were recorded for this clonotype. CDR3 amino acids: CASSSTSGMGEQYF. The CDR3 nucleotides read TGTGCCAGCAGCTCGACTAGCGGGATGGGAGAGCAGTACTTC. V is TRBV11-3 and J is TRBJ2-7; 11 positions agree with TRBD2. The CDR3 has 14 amino acids. Germline V gene data show CDR1 as SGHNT and CDR2 as YENEEA. Trimming removed 4 bases from V and 7 bases from J; junction bases left unmatched: 6.

J is TRBJ2-2 and V is TRBV30; D gene unclear. The germline V gene encodes CDR1 GTSNPN and CDR2 SVGIG (reference sequence). The CDR3 is 16 residues long. The ends were cut back, 0 bases at V and 3 bases at J, with 14 bases in the middle. The CDR3 sequence is CAWSVRRLRDTGELFF. DNA of the CDR3: TGTGCCTGGAGTGTAAGGCGGCTGCGAGACACCGGGGAGCTGTTTTTT.

The gene calls are TRBV20-1 and TRBJ2-4, with 13 bases matching TRBD2. CDR1 DFQATT and CDR2 SNEGSKA come from the germline V gene (reference sequence). With V trimmed by 0 bases and J by 0 bases, 8 bases remained unmatched. This CDR3 region has 19 residues. This CDR3 reads CSARDSGTSGTIAKNIQYF. DNA for the CDR3: TGCAGTGCTAGAGATTCCGGGACTAGCGGGACTATAGCCAAAAACATTCAGTACTTC.

This clonotype has at least ten counts. This chain connects TRBV29-1 to TRBJ1-2, with D possibly TRBD1 on 6 matching bases. The CDR3 length is 12 residues. The germline gives CDR1 SQVTM, CDR2 ANQGSEA. Trimming shortened V by 6 bases and J by 3 bases, and 11 bases separated the two germline ends. CDR3 in DNA: TGCAGCGTGGACAGTTGGGACTATGGCTACACCTTC. It yields the protein CSVDSWDYGYTF.

A few counts support this clonotype. This sequence may be a read error, since a much larger clone differs from it by one base. The genes are TRBV11-2 and TRBJ2-5; no reliable D call. Germline CDR1 SGHAT, CDR2 FQNNGV. The CDR3 has 13 residues. The germline V and J ends were trimmed by 2 bases and 4 bases, with 8 bases remaining between them. In DNA, the CDR3 is TGTGCCAGCAGCTTAAGGGTGGGAGAGACCCAGTACTTC. Translating gives CASSLRVGETQYF.

This sequence joins TRBV6-1 and TRBJ1-1, with D unresolved. The germline V and J ends were trimmed by 8 bases and 3 bases, with 22 bases remaining between them. CDR1 is MNHNS, CDR2 SASEGT, per germline. The CDR3 extends over 16 amino acids. DNA of the CDR3: TGTGCCAGCGCCCTTGGAAGGCGGTGGTCTTACACTGAAGCTTTCTTT. This gives the protein CASALGRRWSYTEAFF.